These T cell receptor beta chains were read from a single sample in a study of T cells after yellow fever vaccination. Each CDR3 protein is one row after TCRdb ran MiXCR on the 5' RACE reads. The data show a few hundred thousand distinct CDR3 sequences, 8.1% seen once. The sequencing here drew on PBMCs, taken more than 40 days after the first yellow fever vaccination. The receptors shown here come from a man in his late teens or twenties who received the YFV17D yellow fever vaccine. The CDR3 runs from the conserved cysteine through the conserved F or W. Clone size appears in some rows only: once, few, many, or a class for an expanded clone.

v_gene | abundance | CDR3aa
TRBV4-2 | . | CASSPGPGPPSTDTQYF
TRBV12-3/TRBV12-4 | . | CASTLRVSSETQYF
TRBV5-1 | few | CASSSSSRADIGNTEAFF
TRBV5-6 | . | CASSLLSSYTF
TRBV20-1 | . | CSARRGLAETQYF
TRBV5-8 | . | CASRSTGGGNTIYF
TRBV30 | few | CACQGRIYEQYF
TRBV19 | few | CASSSLAGVYEQFF
TRBV4-2 | . | CASSQDSFTSSYNEQFF
TRBV20-1 | few | CSARVRGGRFTGELFF
TRBV20-1 | . | CSAFDWTGGNQPQHF
TRBV12-3/TRBV12-4 | many | CASRPTGRETQYF
TRBV7-2 | few | CASSLVSGSTDTQYF